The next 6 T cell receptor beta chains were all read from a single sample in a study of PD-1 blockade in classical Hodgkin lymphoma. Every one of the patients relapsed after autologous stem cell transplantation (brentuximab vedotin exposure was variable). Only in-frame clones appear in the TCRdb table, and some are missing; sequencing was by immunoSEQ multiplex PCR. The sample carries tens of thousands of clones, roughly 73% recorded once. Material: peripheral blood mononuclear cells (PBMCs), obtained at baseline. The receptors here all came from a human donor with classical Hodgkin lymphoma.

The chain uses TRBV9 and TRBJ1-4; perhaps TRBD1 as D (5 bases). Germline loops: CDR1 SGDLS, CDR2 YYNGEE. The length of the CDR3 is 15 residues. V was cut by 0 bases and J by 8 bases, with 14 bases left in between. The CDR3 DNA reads TGTGCCAGCAGCGTAGGGGGGGTCCTTAACGAAAAACTGTTTTTT. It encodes CASSVGGVLNEKLFF.

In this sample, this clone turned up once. CDR3 protein: CASSLTVSSSYEQYF. In DNA, the CDR3 is TGTGCCAGCAGCTTGACAGTTTCAAGCTCCTACGAGCAGTACTTC. V and J are TRBV7-2 and TRBJ2-7; tentative D call: TRBD1 (5 bases). The CDR3 sequence is 15 residues long. Between the trimmed V and J ends, which lost 3 bases and 0 bases, there was a span of 12 bases. Germline V gives CDR1 SGHTA, CDR2 FQGNSA.

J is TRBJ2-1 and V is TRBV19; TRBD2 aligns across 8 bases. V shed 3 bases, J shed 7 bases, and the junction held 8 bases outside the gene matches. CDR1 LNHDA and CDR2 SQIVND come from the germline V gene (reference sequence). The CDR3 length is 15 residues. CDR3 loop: CASSIRRGAVNEQFF. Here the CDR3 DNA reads TGTGCCAGTAGTATTAGGCGGGGGGCGGTGAATGAGCAGTTCTTC.

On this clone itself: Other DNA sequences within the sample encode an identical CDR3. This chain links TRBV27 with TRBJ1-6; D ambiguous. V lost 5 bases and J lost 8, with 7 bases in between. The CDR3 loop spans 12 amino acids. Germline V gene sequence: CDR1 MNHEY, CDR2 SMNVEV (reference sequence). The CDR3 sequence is CASSPLDSPLHF. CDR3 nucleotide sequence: TGTGCCAGCAGTCCCTTGGATTCACCCCTCCACTTT.

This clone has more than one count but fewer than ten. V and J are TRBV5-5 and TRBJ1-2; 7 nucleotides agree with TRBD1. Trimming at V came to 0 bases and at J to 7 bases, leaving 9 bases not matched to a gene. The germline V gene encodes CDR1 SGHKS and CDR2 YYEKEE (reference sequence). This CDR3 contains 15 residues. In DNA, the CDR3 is TGTGCCAGCAGCTTGGGAGGGCAGGGGGTCTTTGGCTACACCTTC. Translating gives CASSLGGQGVFGYTF. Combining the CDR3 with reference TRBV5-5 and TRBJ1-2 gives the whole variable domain DAGVTQSPTHLIKTRGQQVTLRCSPISGHKSVSWYQQVLGQGPQFIFQYYEKEERGRGNFPDRFSARQFPNYSSELNVNALLLGDSALYLCASSLGGQGVFGYTFGSGTRLTVV.

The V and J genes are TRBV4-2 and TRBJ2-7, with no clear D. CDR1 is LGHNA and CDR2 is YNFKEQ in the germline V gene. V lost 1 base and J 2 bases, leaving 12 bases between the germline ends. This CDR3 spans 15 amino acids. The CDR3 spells CASSQVVQTPYEQYF. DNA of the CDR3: TGTGCCAGCAGCCAAGTGGTACAGACTCCCTACGAGCAGTACTTC.